The clone carrying this T cell receptor beta chain was seen at least ten times. The antigen is not known. This CDR3 region has 11 residues. Trimming left V 0 bases short and J 9 bases short, with 3 bases between. The entry originates in a study of post-analysis software for immune sequencing data. Overall study results and limits: Controls had lower frequencies than patients of about 5 TRBV segments, which included TRBV5-6, TRBV5-1 and TRBV20-1.

Unique molecular identifiers tagged the TCR beta cDNA libraries. TCRdb redid the calling of the PCR reads with MiXCR, one entry per CDR3 protein. Here the sample spans more than 500,000 distinct CDR3 sequences, under 40% being singletons. The receptor was derived from a girl aged 2 to 17 with multiple sclerosis. The chain combines TRBV12-3 or TRBV12-4 with TRBJ2-1, with unresolved D. Material for sequencing was blood. In DNA form, the CDR3 reads TGTGCCAGCAGTTTAGCAACTGAGCAGTTCTTC. Its protein is CASSLATEQFF.